This T cell receptor beta chain was identified in a study of T cell responses to AZD1222 COVID-19 vaccine. The method was immunoSEQ multiplex PCR; TCRdb's version includes in-frame clones alone and lacks a portion of them. The data contain 120,000 or so clones, just over 90% of them singletons. Broader study findings: Baseline serostatus was positive in only five to seven AZD1222 recipients.

As regards this clone: Its antigen is unknown.

V was pared by 3 bases and J by 5 bases, with 16 bases between. The CDR3 has 15 residues. Germline CDR1 and CDR2: LNHDA and SQIVND (reference sequence). This chain joins TRBV19 and TRBJ1-1, with a weak D call TRBD1 (5 bases). The sample here was peripheral blood, taken 28 days after the second AZD1222 dose. The origin of this receptor is an adult who received the AZD1222 COVID-19 vaccine. CDR3 loop: CASSIRRDLFTEAFF. DNA of the CDR3: TGTGCCAGTAGTATCCGGCGGGACCTGTTTACTGAAGCTTTCTTT.